The TCR beta chain described here comes from a study of T cell changes during pregnancy in multiple sclerosis. TCRdb's table, derived via immunoSEQ multiplex PCR, lists solely in-frame clones and lacks some. The sample shows approximately 40,000 clones, roughly 88% of them seen only once. The ends lost 6 bases at V and 9 bases at J; junction bases unmatched: 21. There are 17 residues in the CDR3. Germline V gene data show CDR1 as LGHNA and CDR2 as YNFKEQ. This material consisted of peripheral blood, taken in the first trimester of pregnancy. The rearrangement uses TRBV4-2 and TRBJ2-7; 9 positions match TRBD2. This clonotype was sampled from a female donor in good health, enrolled as a control in a pregnancy study. CDR3 in amino acids: CASSPKASGGGGWGQYF. The CDR3 nucleotides are TGTGCCAGCAGTCCCAAAGCCAGCGGCGGGGGGGGTTGGGGGCAGTACTTC.